A single sample gave rise to the 27 T cell receptor beta chains below, sequenced in a study of control samples from healthy donors and cancer patients. The table came from immunoSEQ multiplex PCR; TCRdb's copy has only in-frame clones and leaves some out. Of about 410,000 clones in the sample, about 93% were seen once. Sequenced input: PBMCs. The origin of the receptors is a man aged 40-55 years with head and neck cancer.

J is TRBJ1-1 and V is TRBV7-9; D remains ambiguous. CDR3 length: 14 residues. Germline lookup yields CDR1 SEHNR and CDR2 FQNEAQ (reference sequence). Trimming took off 5 bases at V and 4 bases at J, with 14 bases between the two ends. Written as DNA, the CDR3 is TGTGCCAGCAGCCTTCAGATAGAGGGCACTGAAGCTTTCTTT. Its translation: CASSLQIEGTEAFF.

Notes on this clone: Additional DNA sequences in this sample encode the identical CDR3. This sequence joins TRBV7-9 and TRBJ1-1; D is unresolved. V was cut by 3 bases and J by 5 bases, with 7 bases left in between. Germline V gives CDR1 SEHNR, CDR2 FQNEAQ (reference sequence). The CDR3 is 12 amino acids. The CDR3 region is CASSLEVTEAFF. Written as DNA, the CDR3 is TGTGCCAGCAGCTTGGAGGTTACTGAAGCTTTCTTT.

The chain is built from TRBV19 and TRBJ1-4; 8 bases match TRBD1. Germline trimming cut 9 bases from V and 6 bases from J; bases unmatched to any gene: 3. CDR1 and CDR2 from the germline V gene are LNHDA and SQIVND (reference sequence). The CDR3 is 12 residues long. This CDR3 reads CASGQGYEKLFF. The CDR3 nucleotides are TGTGCCAGCGGACAGGGTTATGAAAAACTGTTTTTT.

The chain links TRBV29-1 to TRBJ1-5; 8 bases match TRBD1. With V trimmed by 5 bases and J by 2 bases, 8 bases remained unmatched. CDR3 length equals 15 residues. Per the germline V gene, CDR1 is SQVTM and CDR2 is ANQGSEA. The CDR3: CSVRQGKGGNQPQHF. CDR3 in DNA: TGCAGCGTTAGACAGGGGAAAGGGGGCAATCAGCCCCAGCATTTT.

This chain connects TRBV5-1 to TRBJ2-1, with 11 bases lining up with TRBD2. CDR1 and CDR2 (germline): SGHRS, YFSETQ. J gave up 4 bases and V 5 bases, and 8 bases lay outside the gene matches. This CDR3 has 16 amino acids. The CDR3: CASRPQLAGAYNEQFF. CDR3 nucleotides: TGCGCCAGCAGACCACAACTAGCGGGGGCTTACAATGAGCAGTTCTTC. The whole variable domain, remainder taken from reference TRBV5-1 and TRBJ2-1, is KAGVTQTPRYLIKTRGQQVTLSCSPISGHRSVSWYQQTPGQGLQFLFEYFSETQRNKGNFPGRFSGRQFSNSRSEMNVSTLELGDSALYLCASRPQLAGAYNEQFFGPGTRLTVL.

The chain employs TRBV24-1 and TRBJ2-1, with D hard to call. From germline, CDR1 is KGHDR and CDR2 SFDVKD. Trimming removed 3 bases from V and 6 bases from J, with 5 bases in between. This CDR3 region has 12 residues. The CDR3 protein is CATSDGFNEQFF. The CDR3 DNA reads TGTGCCACCAGTGATGGATTCAATGAGCAGTTCTTC.

The chain combines TRBV5-6 with TRBJ1-1, with D maybe TRBD1 (6 bases). V was shortened by 2 bases and J by 2 bases, with 19 bases between the two germline ends. Germline V gene data show CDR1 as SGHDT and CDR2 as YYEEEE. The CDR3 runs to 17 residues. This CDR3 reads CASSLLQGRGINTEAFF. Here the CDR3 DNA reads TGTGCCAGCAGCTTACTACAGGGAAGGGGGATAAACACTGAAGCTTTCTTT.

The rearrangement uses TRBV7-2 and TRBJ2-3; 10 bases align to TRBD2. Germline trimming cut 1 base from V and 2 bases from J; bases unmatched to any gene: 3. From germline, CDR1 is SGHTA and CDR2 FQGNSA. The CDR3 has 16 residues. CDR3 bases: TGTGCCAGCAGCTTAGGGCTAGCGGGGGTCACAGATACGCAGTATTTT. The encoded protein is CASSLGLAGVTDTQYF.

The chain couples TRBV19 to TRBJ1-2; 7 bases agree with TRBD1. The junction had 13 bases not matched to a gene; V was cut back by 10 bases and J by 8 bases. The CDR3 contains 13 residues. Germline assignment: CDR1 LNHDA and CDR2 SQIVND (reference sequence). The CDR3 nucleotides read TGTGCCACTGACAGGGATTACCAAGGCGGCTACACCTTC. Translating gives CATDRDYQGGYTF. Variable domain in full (rest from reference TRBV19 and TRBJ1-2): DGGITQSPKYLFRKEGQNVTLSCEQNLNHDAMYWYRQDPGQGLRLIYYSQIVNDFQKGDIAEGYSVSREKKESFPLTVTSAQKNPTAFYLCATDRDYQGGYTFGSGTRLTVV.

The V gene is TRBV27, the J gene TRBJ1-4, with TRBD1 matching 7 bases. V shed 5 bases and J 2 bases; nucleotides not matched to a gene: 5. Germline V gene sequence: CDR1 MNHEY, CDR2 SMNVEV (reference sequence). The CDR3 runs 15 residues. In DNA form, the CDR3 reads TGTGCCAGCAGTCCCCGACAGGGCACTAATGAAAAACTGTTTTTT. Its translation is CASSPRQGTNEKLFF. Using reference TRBV27 and TRBJ1-4 for the parts outside the CDR3, the full variable domain is EAQVTQNPRYLITVTGKKLTVTCSQNMNHEYMSWYRQDPGLGLRQIYYSMNVEVTDKGDVPEGYKVSRKEKRNFPLILESPSPNQTSLYFCASSPRQGTNEKLFFGSGTQLSVL.

The V call is TRBV12-3 or TRBV12-4, the J call TRBJ1-2; D gene unclear. The V gene lost 1 base and the J gene lost 8 bases, with 11 bases spanning the gap. The CDR3 totals 13 residues. Here the CDR3 DNA reads TGTGCCAGCAGTTTAGGCCAGGCCGCCGGCTACACCTTC. Translating gives CASSLGQAAGYTF.

This chain connects TRBV5-1 to TRBJ1-2; 7 bases are shared with TRBD1. From germline, CDR1 is SGHRS and CDR2 YFSETQ. Trimming at V came to 0 bases and at J to 4 bases, leaving 3 bases not matched to a gene. CDR3 length: 14 amino acids. This chain's CDR3 is CASSLEDRAYGYTF. CDR3 bases: TGCGCCAGCAGCTTGGAAGACAGGGCCTATGGCTACACCTTC.

This chain joins TRBV5-1 and TRBJ1-1; D gene uncertain. Looked up from germline, CDR1 is SGHRS and CDR2 is YFSETQ. CDR3 length: 15 residues. The germline V and J ends were trimmed by 1 base and 0 bases, with 10 bases remaining between them. The CDR3 region is CASSLQATVNTEAFF. The CDR3 DNA follows: TGCGCCAGCAGCTTGCAAGCGACGGTGAACACTGAAGCTTTCTTT.

The CDR3 sequence: CASSHPLETQYF. The CDR3 region has the DNA TGCGCCAGCAGCCATCCCTTGGAGACCCAGTACTTC. This chain joins TRBV4-1 and TRBJ2-5; the D is unclear. Trimming cost V 3 bases and J 5 bases, with 7 bases left between them. This CDR3 spans 12 amino acids. The germline gives CDR1 MGHRA, CDR2 YSYEKL.

The rearrangement joins TRBV19 to TRBJ2-3; 7 bases are shared with TRBD2. V was pared by 5 bases and J by 6 bases, with 8 bases of the junction left unmatched. From germline, CDR1 is LNHDA and CDR2 SQIVND (reference sequence). The CDR3 consists of 14 residues. CDR3 residues: CASSLSGIMDTQYF. The CDR3 nucleotides are TGTGCCAGTAGTCTCAGCGGGATAATGGATACGCAGTATTTT.

V and J are TRBV9 and TRBJ1-6; 7 bases are a match to TRBD1. V lost 0 bases and J lost 10; bases outside the gene matches: 10. Germline V gene sequence: CDR1 SGDLS, CDR2 YYNGEE. The CDR3 has 16 amino acids. The CDR3 sequence: CASSVEGQPWRSPLHF. The CDR3 DNA reads TGTGCCAGCAGCGTAGAGGGACAGCCCTGGAGGTCACCCCTCCACTTT.

Written as DNA, the CDR3 is TGTGCCACCAGTGATATCCGAGAGGCGAATGAGCAGTTCTTC. Protein sequence: CATSDIREANEQFF. This rearrangement joins TRBV24-1 to TRBJ2-1; D gene ambiguous. From germline, CDR1 is KGHDR and CDR2 SFDVKD. V dropped 3 bases and J dropped 7 bases, with 12 bases sitting between them. The CDR3 contains 14 residues.

V and J are TRBV10-3 and TRBJ1-5; D gene uncertain. The germline CDR1 and CDR2 sequences are ENHRY and SYGVKD. CDR3 length: 14 residues. The V and J ends lost 6 bases and 6 bases respectively, with 15 bases between them. The chain's CDR3 is CAISWSSDGQPQHF. The DNA of the CDR3 is TGTGCCATCAGCTGGTCGAGCGACGGTCAGCCCCAGCATTTT.

The chain combines TRBV4-2 with TRBJ2-1; 10 positions agree with TRBD2. Unmatched junction bases numbered 21, after V lost 0 bases and J lost 7 bases. Germline-derived CDR1 and CDR2 are LGHNA and YNFKEQ. CDR3 length: 21 residues. Here the CDR3 reads CASSQDIGPSGSTRGNNEQFF. Written as DNA, the CDR3 is TGTGCCAGCAGCCAAGATATTGGGCCTAGCGGGAGTACGCGAGGGAATAATGAGCAGTTCTTC.

The rearrangement links TRBV11-2 to TRBJ1-1; TRBD1 might be the D (5 bases). V was clipped by 2 bases and J by 10 bases, with 8 bases between them. The CDR3 has 11 amino acids. Germline V lookup: CDR1 SGHAT, CDR2 FQNNGV. CDR3 protein: CASSLLGGAFF. CDR3 bases: TGTGCCAGCAGCTTATTGGGGGGAGCTTTCTTT.

In this sample, this clone turned up once. The chain carries TRBV25-1 and TRBJ2-5, with 8 bases matching TRBD1. The V gene end was trimmed by 6 bases and the J gene end by 3 bases; junction bases not matched to a gene: 3. The CDR3 is made up of 13 amino acids. The V gene's germline CDR1 is MGHDK and CDR2 SYGVNS. The chain's CDR3 is CASSQGAEETQYF. CDR3 bases: TGTGCCAGCAGCCAGGGGGCCGAAGAGACCCAGTACTTC. Filled out from reference TRBV25-1 and TRBJ2-5, the complete variable domain reads EADIYQTPRYLVIGTGKKITLECSQTMGHDKMYWYQQDPGMELHLIHYSYGVNSTEKGDLSSESTVSRIRTEHFPLTLESARPSHTSQYLCASSQGAEETQYFGPGTRLLVL.

The chain is built from TRBV6-5 and TRBJ1-6, with 7 positions matching TRBD1. The germline V gene has CDR1 MNHEY and CDR2 SVGAGI. Losses at the gene ends were 3 bases for V and 8 bases for J; bases not matched to a gene: 4. The CDR3 has 14 amino acids. CDR3 DNA: TGTGCCAGCAGTTATAACAGGGGATATTCACCCCTCCACTTT. Its translation: CASSYNRGYSPLHF.

The rearrangement links TRBV15 to TRBJ2-4; 10 nucleotides align to TRBD1. CDR1 is LNHNV, CDR2 YYDKDF, per germline (reference sequence). Trimming cost V 5 bases and J 0 bases; bases outside gene matches: 10. The CDR3 loop spans 18 amino acids. CDR3 sequence (DNA): TGTGCCACCAGCGCCCCCGGGACAGGGGCTTTAGCCAAAAACATTCAGTACTTC. Translated: CATSAPGTGALAKNIQYF.

This chain links TRBV11-3 with TRBJ2-1; no clear D gene. The V end was cut by 3 bases, the J end by 3 bases, with 15 bases between. The CDR3 extends over 16 amino acids. Germline CDR1 is SGHNT and CDR2 is YENEEA. As DNA, the CDR3 is TGTGCCAGCAGCTTCGGTGAGAGTACCATCTACAATGAGCAGTTCTTC. Translation gives CASSFGESTIYNEQFF. Full variable domain (missing parts from reference TRBV11-3 and TRBJ2-1): EAGVVQSPRYKIIEKKQPVAFWCNPISGHNTLYWYLQNLGQGPELLIRYENEEAVDDSQLPKDRFSAERLKGVDSTLKIQPAELGDSAVYLCASSFGESTIYNEQFFGPGTRLTVL.

The genes are TRBV11-1 and TRBJ1-1; D is uncertain. V was clipped by 6 bases and J by 0 bases, with 11 bases between them. Germline assignment: CDR1 SGHAT and CDR2 FQDESV (reference sequence). This CDR3 is 14 amino acids long. In DNA, the CDR3 is TGTGCCAGCAGTCGGGAGCGGATGAACACTGAAGCTTTCTTT. Encoded protein: CASSRERMNTEAFF. The full variable domain, with the rest looked up from reference TRBV11-1 and TRBJ1-1, is EAEVAQSPRYKITEKSQAVAFWCDPISGHATLYWYRQILGQGPELLVQFQDESVVDDSQLPKDRFSAERLKGVDSTLKIQPAELGDSAMYLCASSRERMNTEAFFGQGTRLTVV.

This chain connects TRBV7-3 to TRBJ1-2; 8 positions agree with TRBD1. Germline CDR1 is SGHTA and CDR2 is FQGTGA. The CDR3 has 16 amino acids. V gave up 2 bases and J gave up 2 bases; unmatched junction bases: 7. As DNA, the CDR3 is TGTGCCAGCAGCTTAGGCCCACGGACAGGGAACTATGGCTACACCTTC. As protein: CASSLGPRTGNYGYTF.

The chain employs TRBV6-4 and TRBJ1-2, with TRBD1 matching 8 bases. J was trimmed by 4 bases and V by 5 bases; bases with no gene match: 9. CDR1 MRHNA and CDR2 SNTAGT come from the germline V gene. The CDR3 length is 15 residues. The CDR3 nucleotides are TGTGCCAGCAGTCCCACTATCACAGGGGGCTATGGCTACACCTTC. Encoded protein: CASSPTITGGYGYTF.